This TCR beta chain came from a study of blood T cells in healthy people across ages. Study findings and constraints: There were more naive CD4+ cells and higher diversity in long-lived donors than in aged donors.

Alongside a J-beta primer mix, a sample-barcoded 5' primer served in a second PCR lasting about 7 to 12 cycles. Carrying 12 random nucleotides, a template-switch adaptor labeled each individual cDNA molecule. Every individual sample yielded 3 million or more paired-end reads (each containing CDR3). Each CDR3 protein gets one entry after TCRdb re-called the 5' RACE reads with MiXCR. Of approximately 1.5 million distinct CDR3 sequences listed, about 32% are singletons. The ends lost 5 bases at V and 3 bases at J; junction bases unmatched: 6. Germline V lookup: CDR1 SEHNR, CDR2 FQNEAQ (reference sequence). The CDR3 sequence is 15 residues long. The donors, all healthy, were Caucasians living in Russia, aged roughly 6 to 90. This clonotype was detected only a few times. Its specificity is not known.

The chain combines TRBV7-9 with TRBJ1-1; the match to TRBD1 covers 10 bases. This TCR came from a woman aged 25 to 39 in good health. The sample consisted of blood. CDR3 nucleotide sequence: TGTGCCAGCAGCCCAAGACAGGGGGCTTACACTGAAGCTTTCTTT. This encodes CASSPRQGAYTEAFF.